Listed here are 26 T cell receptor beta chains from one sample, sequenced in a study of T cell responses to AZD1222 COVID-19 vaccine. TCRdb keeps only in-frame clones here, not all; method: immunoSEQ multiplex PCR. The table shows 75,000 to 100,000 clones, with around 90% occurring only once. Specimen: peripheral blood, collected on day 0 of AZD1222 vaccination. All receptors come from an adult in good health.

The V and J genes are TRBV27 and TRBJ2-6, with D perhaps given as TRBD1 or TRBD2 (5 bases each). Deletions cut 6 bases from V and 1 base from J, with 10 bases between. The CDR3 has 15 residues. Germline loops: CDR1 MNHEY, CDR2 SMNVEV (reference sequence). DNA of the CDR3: TGTGCCAGCAGCAGGGACGGGTCTGGGGCCAACGTCCTGACTTTC. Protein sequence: CASSRDGSGANVLTF. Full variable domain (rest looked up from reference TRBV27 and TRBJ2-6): EAQVTQNPRYLITVTGKKLTVTCSQNMNHEYMSWYRQDPGLGLRQIYYSMNVEVTDKGDVPEGYKVSRKEKRNFPLILESPSPNQTSLYFCASSRDGSGANVLTFGAGSRLTVL.

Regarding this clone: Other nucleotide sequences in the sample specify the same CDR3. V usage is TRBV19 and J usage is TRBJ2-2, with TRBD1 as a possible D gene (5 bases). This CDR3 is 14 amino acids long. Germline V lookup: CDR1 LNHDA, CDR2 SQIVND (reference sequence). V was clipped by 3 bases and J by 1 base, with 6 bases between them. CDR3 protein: CASSIGQNTGELFF. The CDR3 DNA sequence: TGTGCCAGTAGTATTGGACAGAACACCGGGGAGCTGTTTTTT.

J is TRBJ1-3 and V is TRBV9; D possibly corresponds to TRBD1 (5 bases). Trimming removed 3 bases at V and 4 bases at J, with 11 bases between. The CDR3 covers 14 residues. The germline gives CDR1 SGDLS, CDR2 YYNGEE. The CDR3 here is CASSEGKGGNTIYF. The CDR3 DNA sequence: TGTGCCAGCAGCGAGGGGAAGGGAGGAAACACCATATATTTT.

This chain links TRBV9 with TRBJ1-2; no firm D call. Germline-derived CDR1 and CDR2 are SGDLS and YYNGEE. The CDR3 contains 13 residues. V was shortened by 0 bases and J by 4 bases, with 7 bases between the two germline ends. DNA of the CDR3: TGTGCCAGCAGCGTAGCCCACCGCTATGGCTACACCTTC. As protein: CASSVAHRYGYTF.

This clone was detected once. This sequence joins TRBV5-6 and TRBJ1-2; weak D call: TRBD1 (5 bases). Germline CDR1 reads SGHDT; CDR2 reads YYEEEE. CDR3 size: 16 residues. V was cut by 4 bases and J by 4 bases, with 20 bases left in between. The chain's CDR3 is CASSLIDTGAPYGYTF. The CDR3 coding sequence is TGTGCCAGCAGCCTTATAGACACAGGAGCTCCCTATGGCTACACCTTC.

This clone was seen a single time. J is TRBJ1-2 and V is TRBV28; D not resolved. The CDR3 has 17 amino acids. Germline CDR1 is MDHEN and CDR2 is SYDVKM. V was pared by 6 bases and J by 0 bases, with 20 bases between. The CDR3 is CASSPRHKNEANYGYTF. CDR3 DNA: TGTGCCAGCAGCCCGCGACACAAAAACGAAGCTAACTATGGCTACACCTTC.

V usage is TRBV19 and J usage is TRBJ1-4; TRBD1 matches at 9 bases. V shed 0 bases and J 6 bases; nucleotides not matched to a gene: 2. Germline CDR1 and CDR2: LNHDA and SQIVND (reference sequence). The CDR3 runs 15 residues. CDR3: CASSIDGQGYEKLFF. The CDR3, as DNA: TGTGCCAGTAGTATAGATGGACAGGGGTATGAAAAACTGTTTTTT.

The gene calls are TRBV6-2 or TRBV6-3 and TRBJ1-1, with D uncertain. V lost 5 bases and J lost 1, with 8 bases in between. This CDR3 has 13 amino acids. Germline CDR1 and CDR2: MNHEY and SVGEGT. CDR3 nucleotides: TGTGCCAGCAGTCTCCGGGGGAACACTGAAGCTTTCTTT. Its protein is CASSLRGNTEAFF.

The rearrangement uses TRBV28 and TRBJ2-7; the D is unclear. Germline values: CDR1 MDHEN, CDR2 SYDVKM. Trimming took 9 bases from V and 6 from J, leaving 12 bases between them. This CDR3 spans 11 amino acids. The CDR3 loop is CASNDVGEQYF. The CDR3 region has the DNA TGTGCCAGTAATGATGTCGGCGAGCAGTACTTC.

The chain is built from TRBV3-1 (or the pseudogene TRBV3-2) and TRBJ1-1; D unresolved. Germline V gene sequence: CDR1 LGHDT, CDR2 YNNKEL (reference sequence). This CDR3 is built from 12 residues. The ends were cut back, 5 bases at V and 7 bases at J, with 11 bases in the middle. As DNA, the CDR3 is TGTGCCAGCAGCGACCGCGGGATTGAAGCTTTCTTT. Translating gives CASSDRGIEAFF.

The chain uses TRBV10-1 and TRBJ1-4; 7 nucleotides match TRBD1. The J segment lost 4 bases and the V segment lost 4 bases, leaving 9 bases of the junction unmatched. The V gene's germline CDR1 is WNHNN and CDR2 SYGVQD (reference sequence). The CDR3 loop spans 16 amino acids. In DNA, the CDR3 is TGCGCCAGCAGTGTCAGTTTAGGGGGCATTAATGAAAAACTGTTTTTT. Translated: CASSVSLGGINEKLFF.

CDR3 nucleotide sequence: TGTGCCAGCAAACTAGCGGGGTCTGATACGCAGTATTTT. Translated: CASKLAGSDTQYF. The chain has TRBV27 and TRBJ2-3; 10 bases fit TRBD2. V was clipped by 7 bases and J by 6 bases; unmatched bases: 4. The germline gives CDR1 MNHEY, CDR2 SMNVEV (reference sequence). There are 13 residues in the CDR3.

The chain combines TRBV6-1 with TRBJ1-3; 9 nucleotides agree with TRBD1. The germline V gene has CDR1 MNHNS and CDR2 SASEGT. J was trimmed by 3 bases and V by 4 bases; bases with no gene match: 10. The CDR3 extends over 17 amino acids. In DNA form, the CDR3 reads TGTGCCAGCAGTGCGGAGTTACAGGGGGCAGGTGGAAACACCATATATTTT. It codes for CASSAELQGAGGNTIYF.

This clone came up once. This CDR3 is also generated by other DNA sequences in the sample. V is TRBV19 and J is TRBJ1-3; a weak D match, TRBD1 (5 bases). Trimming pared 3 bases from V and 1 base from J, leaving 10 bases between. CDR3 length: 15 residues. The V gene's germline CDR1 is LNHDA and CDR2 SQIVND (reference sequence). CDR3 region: CASSIQGVSGNTIYF. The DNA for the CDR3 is TGTGCCAGTAGTATCCAGGGAGTTTCTGGAAACACCATATATTTT.

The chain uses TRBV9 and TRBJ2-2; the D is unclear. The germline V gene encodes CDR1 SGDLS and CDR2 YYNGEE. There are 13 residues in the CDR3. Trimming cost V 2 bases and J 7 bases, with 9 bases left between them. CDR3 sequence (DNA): TGTGCCAGCAGCGTCCCCCCGGGCGGGGAGCTGTTTTTT. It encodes CASSVPPGGELFF.

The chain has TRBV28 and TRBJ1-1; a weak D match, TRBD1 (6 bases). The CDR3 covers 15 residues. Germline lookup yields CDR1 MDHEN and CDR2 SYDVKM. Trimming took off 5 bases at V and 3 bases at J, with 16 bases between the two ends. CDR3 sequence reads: CASSPTSRGHTEAFF. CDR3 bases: TGTGCCAGCAGTCCCACCAGCAGGGGACACACTGAAGCTTTCTTT.

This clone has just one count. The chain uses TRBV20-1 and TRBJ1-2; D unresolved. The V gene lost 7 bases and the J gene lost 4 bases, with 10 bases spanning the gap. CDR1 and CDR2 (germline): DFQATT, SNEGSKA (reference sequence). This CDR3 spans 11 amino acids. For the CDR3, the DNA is TGCAGTGTACACCGCACCTATGGCTACACCTTC. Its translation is CSVHRTYGYTF.

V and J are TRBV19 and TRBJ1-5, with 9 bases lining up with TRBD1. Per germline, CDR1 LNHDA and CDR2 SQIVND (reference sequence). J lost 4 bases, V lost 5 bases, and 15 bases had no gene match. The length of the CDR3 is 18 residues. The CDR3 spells CASSPRQGVYRGNQPQHF. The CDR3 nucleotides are TGTGCCAGTAGTCCACGACAGGGGGTATATCGTGGGAATCAGCCCCAGCATTTT.

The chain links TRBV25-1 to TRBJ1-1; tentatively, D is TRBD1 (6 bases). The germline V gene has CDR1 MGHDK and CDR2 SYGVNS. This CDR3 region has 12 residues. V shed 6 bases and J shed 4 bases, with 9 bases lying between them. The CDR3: CASRQGSTEAFF. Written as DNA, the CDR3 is TGTGCCAGCAGACAGGGATCCACTGAAGCTTTCTTT.

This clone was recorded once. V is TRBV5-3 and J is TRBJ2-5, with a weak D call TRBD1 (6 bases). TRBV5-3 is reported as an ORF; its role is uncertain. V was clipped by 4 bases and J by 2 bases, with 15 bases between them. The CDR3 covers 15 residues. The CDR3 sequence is CARSPPRTAQETQYF. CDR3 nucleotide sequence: TGTGCCAGAAGCCCCCCCAGGACAGCACAAGAGACCCAGTACTTC.

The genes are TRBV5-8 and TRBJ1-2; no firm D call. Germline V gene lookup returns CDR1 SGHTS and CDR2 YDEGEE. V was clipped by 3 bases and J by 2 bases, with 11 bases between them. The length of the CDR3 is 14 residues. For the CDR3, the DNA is TGTGCCAGCAGCTCACTGGACTTAAACTATGGCTACACCTTC. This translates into CASSSLDLNYGYTF. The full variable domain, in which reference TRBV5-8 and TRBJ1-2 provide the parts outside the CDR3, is EAGVTQSPTHLIKTRGQQATLRCSPISGHTSVYWYQQALGLGLQFLLWYDEGEERNRGNFPPRFSGRQFPNYSSELNVNALELEDSALYLCASSSLDLNYGYTFGSGTRLTVV.

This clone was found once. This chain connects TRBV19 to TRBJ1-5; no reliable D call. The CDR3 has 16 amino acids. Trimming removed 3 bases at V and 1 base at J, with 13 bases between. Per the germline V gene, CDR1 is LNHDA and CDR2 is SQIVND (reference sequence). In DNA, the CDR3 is TGTGCCAGTAGTATCCGCTTTCCGGGGAGCAATCAGCCCCAGCATTTT. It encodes CASSIRFPGSNQPQHF.

The CDR3 loop reads CASSRQATYEQYF. In DNA form, the CDR3 reads TGTGCCAGCAGCCGACAGGCGACCTACGAGCAGTACTTC. The chain joins TRBV11-2 to TRBJ2-7, with D possibly TRBD1 on 6 matching bases. The CDR3 sequence is 13 residues long. In germline, CDR1 is SGHAT, CDR2 FQNNGV. V was clipped by 5 bases and J by 2 bases, with 10 bases between them.

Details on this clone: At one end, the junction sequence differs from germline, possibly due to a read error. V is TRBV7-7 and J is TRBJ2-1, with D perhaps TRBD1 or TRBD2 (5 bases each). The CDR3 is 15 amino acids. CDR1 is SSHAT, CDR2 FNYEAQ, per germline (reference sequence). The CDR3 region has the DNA TGTGCTAGCAGCTTAGGCAGGGAGTCCTACAATGAGCAGTTCTTC. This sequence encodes CASSLGRESYNEQFF.

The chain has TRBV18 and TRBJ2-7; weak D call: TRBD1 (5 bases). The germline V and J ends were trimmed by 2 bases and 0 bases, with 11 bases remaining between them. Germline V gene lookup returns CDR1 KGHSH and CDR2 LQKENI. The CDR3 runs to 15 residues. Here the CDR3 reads CASSPGRQSSYEQYF. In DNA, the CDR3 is TGTGCCAGCTCACCAGGTCGACAGAGCTCCTACGAGCAGTACTTC.

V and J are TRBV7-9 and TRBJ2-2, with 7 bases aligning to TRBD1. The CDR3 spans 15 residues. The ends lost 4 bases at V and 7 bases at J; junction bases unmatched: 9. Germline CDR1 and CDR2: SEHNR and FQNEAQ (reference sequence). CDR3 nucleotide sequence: TGTGCCAGCAGCTCCAGACAGGGTTTACACGGGGAGCTGTTTTTT. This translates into CASSSRQGLHGELFF.